The rows below give T cell receptor beta chains drawn from one sample of a study of neoadjuvant anti-PD-1 for oral cavity cancer. Using immunoSEQ multiplex PCR, the repertoire was profiled, and TCRdb retains in-frame clones only, with some absent. The sample records 9,000 to 10,000 clones, roughly 60% being singletons. Sequencing used PBMCs, obtained after nivolumab (anti-PD-1) treatment. These TCRs come from a person between 35 and 79 years old with oral cavity squamous cell carcinoma. CDR3s include the opening cysteine and the closing phenylalanine or tryptophan. A D gene is named only where the DNA matches it firmly. Clone size is not always given. Where it is, it says once, few, many or a class for expanded clones.

d_call clone_size j_call v_call cdr3_aa cdr3_nt
. . TRBJ1-5 TRBV11-3 CASALGGAWGNQPQHF TGTGCCAGCGCATTAGGGGGGGCGTGGGGCAATCAGCCCCAGCATTTT
. . TRBJ2-2 TRBV5-6 CASSLGRQIGELFF TGTGCCAGCAGCTTGGGCCGACAGATCGGGGAGCTGTTTTTT
. . TRBJ2-3 TRBV29-1 CSVRRDTSTDTQYF TGCAGCGTTAGGCGGGACACGAGCACAGATACGCAGTATTTT
TRBD2 . TRBJ2-1 TRBV4-1 CASSQEGASGGFNEQFF TGCGCCAGCAGCCAAGAAGGGGCTAGCGGGGGGTTCAATGAGCAGTTCTTC
TRBD2 few TRBJ2-2 TRBV7-9 CASSLRLAGSNGELFF TGTGCCAGCAGCCTCCGACTAGCGGGAAGTAACGGGGAGCTGTTTTTT
TRBD1 . TRBJ1-6 TRBV5-4 CASRPTGESSPLHF TGTGCCAGCAGGCCGACAGGGGAGTCTTCACCCCTCCACTTT
. few TRBJ1-1 TRBV11-2 CASSLGGNTEAFF TGTGCCAGCAGCTTAGGGGGGAACACTGAAGCTTTCTTT
. . TRBJ1-5 TRBV19 CASRDSSNQPQHF TGTGCCAGCCGGGACTCCAGCAATCAGCCCCAGCATTTT
TRBD1 . TRBJ2-1 TRBV5-1 CASSLGGPTGERYNEQFF TGCGCCAGCAGCTTGGGGGGCCCAACAGGGGAGCGGTACAATGAGCAGTTCTTC
. . TRBJ1-5 TRBV6-6 CASSPRGRGNQPQHF TGTGCCAGCAGTCCCAGGGGTCGGGGCAATCAGCCCCAGCATTTT
TRBD2 . TRBJ2-3 TRBV2 CASKSGAEDTQYF TGTGCCAGCAAGAGCGGGGCCGAAGATACGCAGTATTTT
. . TRBJ2-1 TRBV5-1 CASSPRASGAYNEQFF TGCGCCAGCAGCCCGCGTGCGAGCGGAGCCTACAATGAGCAGTTCTTC
. . TRBJ1-5 TRBV23-1 CASSQFSCNQPQHF TGCGCCAGCAGTCAATTTAGTTGCAATCAGCCCCAGCATTTT
. . TRBJ1-4 TRBV7-8 CASSMRPLQGTNEKLFF TGTGCCAGCAGCATGAGACCGTTACAGGGCACTAATGAAAAACTGTTTTTT
. few TRBJ1-6 TRBV13 CASSLGLSTLHF TGTGCCAGCAGCTTAGGTCTCTCAACCCTCCACTTT
. few TRBJ1-6 TRBV7-6 CASSLGGRVGSPLHF TGTGCCAGCAGCTTAGGGGGCCGCGTGGGCTCACCCCTCCACTTT
. . TRBJ2-7 TRBV6-6 CASKAGTGVSYEQYF TGTGCCAGCAAGGCGGGTACCGGGGTCTCCTACGAGCAGTACTTC
. . TRBJ2-6 TRBV30 CAWSVRQFSSGANVLTF TGTGCCTGGAGTGTCAGACAATTCAGCTCTGGGGCCAACGTCCTGACTTTC
. . TRBJ2-2 TRBV4-1 CASSDTGLLRAGELFF TGCGCCAGCAGCGACACAGGGCTGCTCAGGGCGGGGGAGCTGTTTTTT
. . TRBJ2-3 TRBV19 CASSIGSGTTTDTQYF TGTGCCAGTAGTATTGGGAGCGGGACAACCACAGATACGCAGTATTTT
. . TRBJ2-3 TRBV19 CASSIDFGTLALPQYF TGTGCCAGTAGTATAGATTTCGGGACACTAGCGCTACCGCAGTATTTT
. . TRBJ2-7 TRBV7-6 CASSVTANSYEQYF TGTGCCAGCAGCGTGACAGCCAACTCCTACGAGCAGTACTTC
. . TRBJ2-1 TRBV5-4 CASSPPEDNEQFF TGTGCCAGCAGCCCCCCAGAAGACAATGAGCAGTTCTTC
. . TRBJ1-2 TRBV20-1 CSARNGYTF TGCAGTGCTAGGAATGGCTACACCTTC
. . TRBJ2-7 TRBV5-5 CASSRLMYLYEQYF TGTGCCAGCAGCCGCCTCATGTACTTATACGAGCAGTACTTC
. . TRBJ1-1 TRBV6-6 CASSYVRDTEAFF TGTGCCAGCAGTTACGTTCGGGACACTGAAGCTTTCTTT
TRBD1 . TRBJ2-1 TRBV6-1 CASSEVLDRANEQFF TGTGCCAGCAGTGAAGTACTGGACAGGGCTAATGAGCAGTTCTTC
. . TRBJ2-6 TRBV29-1 CSVILGHLSSGANVLTF TGCAGCGTTATACTGGGCCACCTCAGCTCTGGGGCCAACGTCCTGACTTTC
. . TRBJ2-7 TRBV7-9 CASSLRGLAVYEQYF TGTGCCAGCAGCCTACGGGGGCTAGCGGTCTACGAGCAGTACTTC